This TCR beta chain came from a study of T cell responses to AZD1222 COVID-19 vaccine. Overall study: Both about-4-week and about-12-week second-dose recipients were combined.

Trimming removed 5 bases at V and 5 bases at J, with 3 bases between. Looked up from germline, CDR1 is LGHNT and CDR2 is FRNRAP. The CDR3 sequence is 11 residues long. Study-wide points: Clonal diversity was possibly underestimated, and white British individuals and females predominated among donors.

Data came from immunoSEQ multiplex PCR; TCRdb stores just in-frame clones and leaves some out. In the table there are approximately 130,000 clones, 70% to 90% of which are singletons. Remarks on this clone: Its antigen remains unknown.

V usage is TRBV12-5 and J usage is TRBJ2-2; no clear D gene. Sample: peripheral blood, taken on day 0 of AZD1222 vaccination. The clonotype was recovered from an adult in good health. The CDR3 protein is CASGMTGELFF. CDR3 in DNA: TGTGCTAGTGGTATGACCGGGGAGCTGTTTTTT.